This passage covers 13 T cell receptor beta chains from one sample sequenced in a study of CD8 T cells in Susac syndrome. When the RNA was reverse transcribed, random hexamers were used with an input of 0.5 to 1 ug. Via MiXCR, TCRdb re-called the immunoSEQ multiplex PCR reads, giving one row per CDR3 protein. Among approximately 180,000 distinct CDR3 sequences listed, more than 85% were seen once. Source material: CD4+ T cells from PBMCs. The receptor set was obtained from a human donor with Susac syndrome.

The chain uses TRBV20-1 and TRBJ2-7, with TRBD1 matching over 11 bases. Germline V gene sequence: CDR1 DFQATT, CDR2 SNEGSKA (reference sequence). V lost 5 bases and J lost 3; bases outside the gene matches: 6. The CDR3 extends over 14 amino acids. CDR3: CSAFPGQGGYEQYF. The CDR3 DNA reads as TGCAGTGCTTTTCCGGGACAGGGGGGCTACGAGCAGTACTTC.

The genes are TRBV25-1 and TRBJ1-1, with a tentative D call TRBD1 (6 bases). The V end was cut by 4 bases, the J end by 3 bases, with 15 bases between. CDR1 is MGHDK, CDR2 SYGVNS, per germline. The CDR3 contains 15 residues. DNA of the CDR3: TGTGCCAGCAGTGGTAGCAGGGGCCCGGACACTGAAGCTTTCTTT. Amino acids: CASSGSRGPDTEAFF.

The chain employs TRBV12-5 and TRBJ2-7; 9 bases are a match to TRBD1. The ends lost 7 bases at V and 2 bases at J; junction bases unmatched: 6. This CDR3 has 14 residues. CDR1 LGHNT and CDR2 FRNRAP come from the germline V gene. CDR3 nucleotides: TGTGCTAGTGCCATTGACAGGGGGGCCTACGAGCAGTACTTC. This encodes CASAIDRGAYEQYF.

This CDR3 is CASSSRTGGNTIYF. DNA for the CDR3: TGTGCCAGCTCCTCCAGGACGGGAGGAAACACCATATATTTT. V gene TRBV18 combines with J gene TRBJ1-3; D is undetermined. This CDR3 region has 14 residues. V shed 6 bases and J shed 4 bases, with 13 bases lying between them. Germline loops: CDR1 KGHSH, CDR2 LQKENI. Together with reference TRBV18 and TRBJ1-3, the CDR3 gives the full variable domain: NAGVMQNPRHLVRRRGQEARLRCSPMKGHSHVYWYRQLPEEGLKFMVYLQKENIIDESGMPKERFSAEFPKEGPSILRIQQVVRGDSAAYFCASSSRTGGNTIYFGEGSWLTVV.

This clonotype appeared once. The chain uses TRBV29-1 and TRBJ2-7; 13 bases agree with TRBD2. Trimming cost V 1 base and J 1 base; bases outside gene matches: 13. The CDR3 totals 19 residues. Germline V lookup: CDR1 SQVTM, CDR2 ANQGSEA. In nucleotides, the CDR3 is TGCAGCGTTGAAGGTTGGGGAACTAGCGGGGGGGCCAGGTCCTACGAGCAGTACTTC. It is translated as CSVEGWGTSGGARSYEQYF.

This CDR3 reads CASSRDIGTGELFF. The CDR3 DNA sequence: TGTGCCAGCAGTCGGGACATCGGGACCGGGGAGCTGTTTTTT. The chain combines TRBV6-5 with TRBJ2-2, with D perhaps matching TRBD1 (6 bases). The germline CDR1 and CDR2 sequences are MNHEY and SVGAGI. The CDR3 extends over 14 amino acids. Trimming removed 5 bases from V and 5 bases from J, with 12 bases in between.

This clonotype has only one observation. DNA for the CDR3: TGTGCCACCAGCCCGGACAGGGGATCCTACGAGCAGTACTTC. Its protein is CATSPDRGSYEQYF. The J gene is TRBJ2-7, the V gene TRBV15; 9 nucleotides align to TRBD1. Germline values: CDR1 LNHNV, CDR2 YYDKDF (reference sequence). CDR3 length: 14 residues. Losses at the gene ends were 5 bases for V and 1 base for J; bases not matched to a gene: 3.

V usage is TRBV12-3 or TRBV12-4 and J usage is TRBJ1-3, with D unclear. The germline V and J ends were trimmed by 1 base and 7 bases, with 5 bases remaining between them. The CDR3 has 12 amino acids. The CDR3 DNA follows: TGTGCCAGCAGTTTAGTAGGGAACACCATATATTTT. Protein product: CASSLVGNTIYF.

This clonotype was detected only once. This chain joins TRBV20-1 and TRBJ1-4, with D possibly TRBD1 on 5 matching bases. This CDR3 is built from 13 residues. With 6 bases removed from V and 8 bases from J, the gap between germline ends came to 16 bases. CDR1 and CDR2 (germline): DFQATT, SNEGSKA (reference sequence). The CDR3 spells CSARGLLGEKLFF. The CDR3 DNA reads as TGCAGTGCCCGGGGACTTCTAGGAGAAAAACTGTTTTTT.

This rearrangement joins TRBV6-5 to TRBJ1-1; 8 bases line up with TRBD1. Losses at the gene ends were 5 bases for V and 8 bases for J; bases not matched to a gene: 13. The germline CDR1 and CDR2 sequences are MNHEY and SVGAGI. The length of the CDR3 is 15 residues. The CDR3 bases are TGTGCCAGCAGTCCTACCTCAGGGGGCAGTAAGGAAGCTTTCTTT. Translation gives CASSPTSGGSKEAFF.

This sequence joins TRBV28 and TRBJ1-2; 7 nucleotides match TRBD1. After removal of 4 bases from V and 8 bases from J, the junction contained 10 bases not matched to a gene. Germline V gives CDR1 MDHEN, CDR2 SYDVKM. This CDR3 contains 14 residues. The CDR3 nucleotides read TGTGCCAGCAGTTCCCCTACAGGGGTACTAGGCTACACCTTC. It encodes CASSSPTGVLGYTF.

The V gene is TRBV7-2, the J gene TRBJ2-7, with TRBD2 matching 8 bases. Germline values: CDR1 SGHTA, CDR2 FQGNSA. The CDR3 runs to 16 residues. V lost 5 bases, J lost 0 bases, and 9 bases stayed unmatched. The CDR3 region is CASSPRGGTSSYEQYF. The CDR3 DNA follows: TGTGCCAGCAGCCCCCGGGGGGGGACAAGCTCCTACGAGCAGTACTTC.

The V and J genes are TRBV18 and TRBJ2-7; D call uncertain. V lost 1 base, J lost 0 bases, and 7 bases lay in between. This CDR3 region has 14 residues. CDR1 is KGHSH and CDR2 is LQKENI in the germline V gene. The CDR3 spells CASSPQGSSYEQYF. Here the CDR3 DNA reads TGTGCCAGCTCACCACAGGGATCCTCCTACGAGCAGTACTTC.